The 23 T cell receptor beta chains in this list originate from one sample, sequenced in a study of cytomegalovirus exposure and HLA in healthy donors. Amplification used 60 Vbeta primers and 13 Jbeta primers. This table comes from immunoSEQ multiplex PCR, and its TCRdb copy is limited to in-frame clones, with some not included. The table has 110,000 to 150,000 clones, 72% seen once; the top ten hold approximately 2.1%. Source material: PBMCs. All receptors come from a man aged 40-50 years in good health and CMV-seronegative.

CDR3 region: CASSPGQSWNSPLHF. As DNA, the CDR3 is TGTGCCAGCAGTCCGGGACAGTCCTGGAATTCACCCCTCCACTTT. The chain carries TRBV27 and TRBJ1-6; 7 bases agree with TRBD1. CDR3 size: 15 residues. Germline CDR1 and CDR2: MNHEY and SMNVEV (reference sequence). V lost 5 bases and J lost 7; bases outside the gene matches: 8.

This rearrangement joins TRBV4-2 to TRBJ1-5; D possibly corresponds to TRBD1 (6 bases). The CDR3 has 16 residues. V was trimmed by 1 base and J by 5 bases, leaving 15 bases between them. CDR1 is LGHNA and CDR2 is YNFKEQ in the germline V gene. The CDR3 coding sequence is TGTGCCAGCAGCCAAGGCTTGCGGGAGGGGGATCAGCCCCAGCATTTT. Amino acids: CASSQGLREGDQPQHF.

J is TRBJ2-1 and V is TRBV9, with 9 nucleotides matching TRBD2. Germline CDR1 and CDR2: SGDLS and YYNGEE. The CDR3 has 15 amino acids. J lost 2 bases, V lost 0 bases, and 0 bases had no gene match. The CDR3 here is CASSVVAGAYNEQFF. The CDR3 bases are TGTGCCAGCAGCGTAGTAGCGGGAGCCTACAATGAGCAGTTCTTC.

The rearrangement uses TRBV6-6 and TRBJ2-1, with D hard to call. CDR3 length: 13 residues. V was pared by 5 bases and J by 2 bases, with 7 bases between. CDR1 and CDR2 from the germline V gene are MNHNY and SVGAGI (reference sequence). In nucleotides, the CDR3 is TGTGCCAGCAGTCCAAGCGCCTACAATGAGCAGTTCTTC. As protein: CASSPSAYNEQFF.

This clone has just one count. The rearrangement links TRBV7-6 to TRBJ2-1, with D perhaps TRBD2 (7 bases). The CDR3 has 15 residues. The V end was cut by 2 bases, the J end by 2 bases, with 10 bases between. Per germline, CDR1 SGHVS and CDR2 FNYEAQ. CDR3 residues: CASSLRGRAYNEQFF. The CDR3 DNA sequence: TGTGCCAGCAGCTTAAGGGGGAGGGCCTACAATGAGCAGTTCTTC.

V usage is TRBV6-5 and J usage is TRBJ2-5; D is possibly TRBD2 (7 bases). CDR1 and CDR2 (germline): MNHEY, SVGAGI. Trimming shortened V by 0 bases and J by 5 bases, and 16 bases separated the two germline ends. The CDR3 sequence is 16 residues long. CDR3 amino acids: CASSYSRVEGGETQYF. The DNA of the CDR3 is TGTGCCAGCAGTTACTCGAGGGTAGAGGGGGGGGAGACCCAGTACTTC.

The chain's CDR3 is CASKRGASGNTIYF. The CDR3 DNA is TGTGCCAGCAAAAGGGGCGCATCGGGAAACACCATATATTTT. The rearrangement joins TRBV6-6 to TRBJ1-3; TRBD1 is a possible D gene (5 bases). This CDR3 contains 14 residues. Looked up from germline, CDR1 is MNHNY and CDR2 is SVGAGI (reference sequence). V lost 7 bases, J lost 4 bases, and 14 bases lay in between.

In DNA, the CDR3 is TGTGCCAGCAGGAGGCCGGGGACAAACTACGAGCAGTACTTC. Translating it yields CASRRPGTNYEQYF. This chain uses TRBV28 with TRBJ2-7; possible D gene TRBD1, 6 bases. Germline values: CDR1 MDHEN, CDR2 SYDVKM. V was shortened by 6 bases and J by 3 bases, with 15 bases between the two germline ends. The CDR3 runs to 14 residues.

This rearrangement joins TRBV5-1 to TRBJ2-7; 11 nucleotides agree with TRBD1. V lost 3 bases, J lost 5 bases, and 7 bases stayed unmatched. The CDR3 totals 15 residues. CDR1 and CDR2 from the germline V gene are SGHRS and YFSETQ. In DNA form, the CDR3 reads TGCGCCAGCAGCTCAGGGACAGGGGGACTTAACGAGCAGTACTTC. Its protein product is CASSSGTGGLNEQYF.

The chain links TRBV6-1 to TRBJ1-2; D gene uncertain. Germline V gene lookup returns CDR1 MNHNS and CDR2 SASEGT. The CDR3 has 14 amino acids. V gave up 10 bases and J gave up 6 bases, with 21 bases separating them. This CDR3 is CATKDGEARDGYTF. DNA for the CDR3: TGTGCCACCAAGGACGGGGAAGCTAGAGATGGCTACACCTTC.

This rearrangement joins TRBV15 to TRBJ1-3, with 8 bases lining up with TRBD1. This CDR3 region has 17 residues. Losses at the gene ends were 1 base for V and 0 bases for J; bases not matched to a gene: 5. Germline CDR1 is LNHNV and CDR2 is YYDKDF (reference sequence). The CDR3: CATSRGQGASSGNTIYF. The CDR3 region has the DNA TGTGCCACCAGCAGAGGGCAGGGGGCATCCTCTGGAAACACCATATATTTT.

The chain couples TRBV7-7 to TRBJ2-5; possible D gene TRBD2, 5 bases. CDR1 is SSHAT and CDR2 is FNYEAQ in the germline V gene (reference sequence). This CDR3 is 13 amino acids long. The V gene lost 3 bases and the J gene lost 11 bases, with 16 bases spanning the gap. For the CDR3, the DNA is TGTGCCAGCAGCTTTGCGTTAAACGGGGAGCAGTACTTC. It specifies CASSFALNGEQYF. Variable domain in full (rest from reference TRBV7-7 and TRBJ2-5): GAGVSQSPRYKVTKRGQDVTLRCDPISSHATLYWYQQALGQGPEFLTYFNYEAQPDKSGLPSDRFSAERPEGSISTLTIQRTEQRDSAMYRCASSFALNGEQYFGPGTRLLVL.

This rearrangement joins TRBV11-1 to TRBJ2-3, with 8 bases matching TRBD2. Germline CDR1 SGHAT, CDR2 FQDESV (reference sequence). V lost 0 bases to trimming and J lost 3 bases; unmatched junction nucleotides: 5. The CDR3 is 16 amino acids. The CDR3 loop reads CASSLAYGGATDTQYF. The DNA for the CDR3 is TGTGCCAGCAGCTTAGCTTACGGGGGGGCAACAGATACGCAGTATTTT.

This rearrangement joins TRBV4-1 to TRBJ2-7; TRBD1 matches 11 bases. CDR1 is MGHRA and CDR2 is YSYEKL in the germline V gene. Trimming at V came to 4 bases and at J to 0 bases, leaving 2 bases not matched to a gene. The CDR3 runs 15 residues. CDR3 residues: CASSRGQGASYEQYF. CDR3 bases: TGCGCCAGCAGCCGAGGACAGGGGGCCTCCTACGAGCAGTACTTC.

This chain connects TRBV6-5 to TRBJ1-4, with D possibly matching TRBD1 (5 bases). The CDR3 length is 15 residues. Germline loops: CDR1 MNHEY, CDR2 SVGAGI. V was clipped by 0 bases and J by 6 bases, with 11 bases between them. The CDR3 sequence: CASSYSWRGDEKLFF. CDR3 bases: TGTGCCAGCAGTTACTCATGGAGGGGAGATGAAAAACTGTTTTTT.

The chain employs TRBV9 and TRBJ2-1; D unresolved. There are 14 residues in the CDR3. CDR1 is SGDLS and CDR2 is YYNGEE in the germline V gene. The ends were cut back, 1 base at V and 5 bases at J, with 10 bases in the middle. The CDR3: CASSVRDYNNEQFF. In nucleotides, the CDR3 is TGTGCCAGCAGCGTACGAGATTATAACAATGAGCAGTTCTTC.

The chain combines TRBV5-6 with TRBJ2-1, with 8 bases matching TRBD2. The CDR3 runs 17 residues. The junction had 9 bases not matched to a gene; V was cut back by 3 bases and J by 1 base. Germline assignment: CDR1 SGHDT and CDR2 YYEEEE. This chain's CDR3 is CASSWGLVGESYNEQFF. The CDR3 bases are TGTGCCAGCAGCTGGGGACTAGTTGGAGAGTCCTACAATGAGCAGTTCTTC.

The V and J genes are TRBV10-2 and TRBJ2-7, with TRBD2 as a possible D gene (7 bases). CDR3 length: 15 amino acids. V was trimmed by 1 base and J by 1 base, leaving 11 bases between them. Germline V gene data show CDR1 as WSHSY and CDR2 as SAAADI. CDR3 in DNA: TGCGCCAGCAGTGAGTTGGGGGGGCTTTCCTACGAGCAGTACTTC. Translation gives CASSELGGLSYEQYF.

This clone was seen a single time. The rearrangement joins TRBV13 to TRBJ1-2; TRBD1 matches 8 bases. The CDR3 is 14 amino acids. Germline V gene data show CDR1 as PRHDT and CDR2 as FYEKMQ (reference sequence). V shed 4 bases, J shed 5 bases, and the junction held 6 bases outside the gene matches. CDR3 residues: CASSSSGQAYGYTF. The CDR3 DNA reads TGTGCCAGCAGCTCCTCGGGACAGGCATATGGCTACACCTTC. The variable domain in full, completed from reference TRBV13 and TRBJ1-2, reads AAGVIQSPRHLIKEKRETATLKCYPIPRHDTVYWYQQGPGQDPQFLISFYEKMQSDKGSIPDRFSAQQFSDYHSELNMSSLELGDSALYFCASSSSGQAYGYTFGSGTRLTVV.

The chain carries TRBV6-1 and TRBJ1-6, with 8 bases that match TRBD1. The CDR3 is 16 residues long. From germline, CDR1 is MNHNS and CDR2 SASEGT. Unmatched junction bases numbered 6, after V lost 2 bases and J lost 6 bases. For the CDR3, the DNA is TGTGCCAGCAGTGAAAGGGACAGGCCTTCTAATTCACCCCTCCACTTT. It codes for CASSERDRPSNSPLHF.

V gene TRBV5-1 combines with J gene TRBJ2-3, with TRBD1 as a possible D gene (6 bases). The CDR3 consists of 14 residues. The germline V gene encodes CDR1 SGHRS and CDR2 YFSETQ. V lost 2 bases to trimming and J lost 6 bases, with 13 bases between them. The CDR3 loop reads CASSFKGQDDTQYF. CDR3 in DNA: TGCGCCAGCAGCTTCAAGGGACAAGACGATACGCAGTATTTT.

This sequence joins TRBV9 and TRBJ2-5, with a tentative D call TRBD2 (6 bases). The CDR3 has 13 residues. With 5 bases removed from V and 5 bases from J, the gap between germline ends came to 13 bases. Germline V gene lookup returns CDR1 SGDLS and CDR2 YYNGEE. The chain's CDR3 is CASSGLFGETQYF. The CDR3 nucleotides read TGTGCCAGCAGTGGACTATTCGGGGAGACCCAGTACTTC.

The chain recombines TRBV5-1 with TRBJ2-7, with D possibly matching TRBD2 (6 bases). Looked up from germline, CDR1 is SGHRS and CDR2 is YFSETQ. Trimming cost V 4 bases and J 3 bases, with 11 bases left between them. This CDR3 contains 13 residues. The CDR3 loop reads CASSAGTHYEQYF. Here the CDR3 DNA reads TGCGCCAGCAGCGCCGGGACTCACTACGAGCAGTACTTC.